This TCR beta chain was retrieved from a study of blood T cells in healthy people across ages. Study findings and constraints: There was a strong correlation between TCR beta diversity and naive T cell percentage. Roughly linearly, TCR beta diversity per million T cells fell as age increased.

Peripheral blood, about 9.8 milliliters per donor, was collected. Primed by a sample-barcoded 5' primer and a J-beta primer mix, a second PCR proceeded for about 6 to 12 cycles. TCRdb passed the 5' RACE reads through MiXCR, listing each CDR3 protein once. The table has more than 1,000,000 distinct CDR3 sequences, under 30% seen once. In this sample, this clonotype turned up a few times. The target antigen is unknown. These same records also appear under a second study, on T cells of mothers and their children. From that study: Per 15 ul, 1.5 ug of RNA was used, with all extracted RNA going into cDNA synthesis.

This clonotype was obtained from a girl aged 2-10 years in good health. The sequencing sample was made of blood.

As DNA, the CDR3 is TGTGCCAGCAGCCATACAGGAGACGAAGCTTTCTTT. Translation: CASSHTGDEAFF. The chain has TRBV7-9 and TRBJ1-1, with D possibly matching TRBD1 (5 bases). This CDR3 spans 12 amino acids. V was shortened by 5 bases and J by 8 bases, with 12 bases between the two germline ends. Germline lookup yields CDR1 SEHNR and CDR2 FQNEAQ (reference sequence).